One and the same sample provided the 22 T cell receptor beta chains below, sequenced in a study of cytomegalovirus exposure and HLA in healthy donors. 60 Vbeta and 13 Jbeta primers were used in PCR. The repertoire was sequenced with immunoSEQ multiplex PCR; TCRdb's copy has only in-frame clones and lacks some. The data show under 85,000 clones, more than 75% seen once. Sequencing was performed on PBMCs. The receptors stem from a man aged 18-30 years in good health and CMV-seronegative.

This chain connects TRBV28 to TRBJ2-5, with 8 bases identical to TRBD1. J gave up 5 bases and V 6 bases, and 8 bases lay outside the gene matches. Germline V gene sequence: CDR1 MDHEN, CDR2 SYDVKM. The CDR3 spans 14 residues. CDR3 DNA sequence: TGTGCCAGCAGCCGGACAGGGCCGGTGGAGACCCAGTACTTC. It translates to CASSRTGPVETQYF.

V usage is TRBV28 and J usage is TRBJ1-4, with D possibly matching TRBD1 (5 bases). With 7 bases removed from V and 8 bases from J, the gap between germline ends came to 14 bases. The V gene's germline CDR1 is MDHEN and CDR2 SYDVKM. The CDR3 covers 13 residues. CDR3 residues: CASNTGEREKLFF. The CDR3 nucleotides are TGTGCCAGCAACACGGGGGAGAGGGAAAAACTGTTTTTT.

The chain recombines TRBV4-1 with TRBJ1-1; 9 bases align to TRBD1. The germline V gene has CDR1 MGHRA and CDR2 YSYEKL. This CDR3 has 12 amino acids. V shed 4 bases, J shed 7 bases, and the junction held 1 base outside the gene matches. The CDR3 region has the DNA TGCGCCAGCAGCCCGGGACAGGGTGAAGCTTTCTTT. Translated: CASSPGQGEAFF.

The chain couples TRBV27 to TRBJ2-5, with D maybe TRBD1 (5 bases). Germline V gene sequence: CDR1 MNHEY, CDR2 SMNVEV (reference sequence). CDR3 length equals 13 residues. V was clipped by 3 bases and J by 4 bases, with 9 bases between them. The CDR3 is CASSFSTGETQYF. CDR3 sequence (DNA): TGTGCCAGCAGTTTCTCAACAGGAGAGACCCAGTACTTC.

The chain is built from TRBV11-3 and TRBJ2-1; D may be TRBD2 (5 bases). Germline CDR1 is SGHNT and CDR2 is YENEEA. The CDR3 runs 17 residues. Deletions cut 1 base from V and 8 bases from J, with 21 bases between. The CDR3 DNA follows: TGTGCCAGCAGCTTAGGAGGGTGGGGAGCGGATAGCGATGAGCAGTTCTTC. As protein: CASSLGGWGADSDEQFF. The whole variable domain, filled in from reference TRBV11-3 and TRBJ2-1, reads EAGVVQSPRYKIIEKKQPVAFWCNPISGHNTLYWYLQNLGQGPELLIRYENEEAVDDSQLPKDRFSAERLKGVDSTLKIQPAELGDSAVYLCASSLGGWGADSDEQFFGPGTRLTVL.

The chain is built from TRBV27 and TRBJ1-1, with a tentative D call TRBD1 (6 bases). The CDR3 is 12 residues long. Germline V lookup: CDR1 MNHEY, CDR2 SMNVEV (reference sequence). V was shortened by 8 bases and J by 0 bases, with 7 bases between the two germline ends. This CDR3 is CASDRLNTEAFF. The DNA for the CDR3 is TGTGCCAGCGACAGGTTGAACACTGAAGCTTTCTTT.

V usage is TRBV6-1 and J usage is TRBJ2-7, with D tentatively TRBD2 (5 bases). The V gene lost 8 bases and the J gene lost 1 base, with 9 bases spanning the gap. This CDR3 is built from 12 residues. CDR1 is MNHNS, CDR2 SASEGT, per germline. CDR3 nucleotides: TGTGCCAGCGAGGGCTTGTCCTACGAGCAGTACGTC. This gives the protein CASEGLSYEQYV.

This chain connects TRBV18 to TRBJ1-2; D unclear. CDR3 length: 14 amino acids. Trimming stripped 1 base from V and 4 bases from J, with 10 bases between. The germline V gene has CDR1 KGHSH and CDR2 LQKENI. The CDR3 spells CASSPLAGSYGYTF. CDR3 DNA: TGTGCCAGCTCACCACTGGCGGGTAGCTATGGCTACACCTTC.

The chain recombines TRBV5-6 with TRBJ1-2; no clear D. The CDR3 has 12 residues. V was clipped by 0 bases and J by 7 bases, with 7 bases between them. In germline, CDR1 is SGHDT, CDR2 YYEEEE. The CDR3 spells CASSLATRGYTF. CDR3 sequence (DNA): TGTGCCAGCAGCTTGGCCACGCGTGGCTACACCTTC.

This clone was counted once. The V and J genes are TRBV5-1 and TRBJ1-4; maybe TRBD1 (6 bases). CDR3 length: 18 amino acids. The V gene's germline CDR1 is SGHRS and CDR2 YFSETQ. The V end lost 3 bases, the J end lost 0 bases, and 18 bases lay between the germline ends. This CDR3 reads CASSSAGAGVATNEKLFF. CDR3 sequence (DNA): TGCGCCAGCAGCTCCGCGGGGGCGGGGGTCGCAACTAATGAAAAACTGTTTTTT.

This clone was detected only a few times. The chain has TRBV7-2 and TRBJ2-1; 12 bases are shared with TRBD2. The CDR3 spans 18 residues. Germline V gives CDR1 SGHTA, CDR2 FQGNSA. Losses at the gene ends were 2 bases for V and 0 bases for J; bases not matched to a gene: 5. CDR3 sequence (DNA): TGTGCCAGCAGCTTAAGGACTAGCGGGGCCAACTCCTACAATGAGCAGTTCTTC. It specifies CASSLRTSGANSYNEQFF.

For the CDR3, the DNA is TGCAGCGTTTTTACGGGACAGGGCACTGAAGCTTTCTTT. It translates to CSVFTGQGTEAFF. The chain recombines TRBV29-1 with TRBJ1-1; TRBD1 matches at 9 bases. The CDR3 runs 13 residues. The V gene end was trimmed by 5 bases and the J gene end by 4 bases; junction bases not matched to a gene: 5. Germline V gene sequence: CDR1 SQVTM, CDR2 ANQGSEA.

The chain carries TRBV7-6 and TRBJ2-3, with D possibly matching TRBD1 (5 bases). V lost 5 bases and J 0 bases, leaving 15 bases between the germline ends. The CDR3 extends over 16 amino acids. The germline V gene encodes CDR1 SGHVS and CDR2 FNYEAQ. CDR3 in amino acids: CASSNPRGTSTDTQYF. In DNA form, the CDR3 reads TGTGCCAGCAGCAACCCTAGGGGTACTAGCACAGATACGCAGTATTTT.

The chain is built from TRBV19 and TRBJ1-5; tentative D call: TRBD1 (5 bases). The CDR3 sequence is 15 residues long. V lost 3 bases, J lost 0 bases, and 9 bases lay in between. CDR1 and CDR2 from the germline V gene are LNHDA and SQIVND (reference sequence). CDR3 sequence: CASSMEGYSNQPQHF. CDR3 bases: TGTGCCAGTAGTATGGAGGGGTATAGCAATCAGCCCCAGCATTTT.

This clone was recorded once. This chain uses TRBV19 with TRBJ2-3, with 9 bases identical to TRBD1. The germline V gene has CDR1 LNHDA and CDR2 SQIVND (reference sequence). The ends lost 5 bases at V and 3 bases at J; junction bases unmatched: 9. This CDR3 is 16 amino acids long. The CDR3 sequence is CASSSGTGKGTDTQYF. In DNA form, the CDR3 reads TGTGCCAGTAGTTCCGGGACAGGGAAGGGAACAGATACGCAGTATTTT.

The chain is built from TRBV7-6 and TRBJ2-3; D ambiguous. From germline, CDR1 is SGHVS and CDR2 FNYEAQ. The length of the CDR3 is 12 residues. Trimming cost V 5 bases and J 6 bases, with 9 bases left between them. CDR3 sequence (DNA): TGTGCCAGCAGCAGTTATGAGGATACGCAGTATTTT. It is translated as CASSSYEDTQYF.

This chain connects TRBV19 to TRBJ1-1, with a tentative D call TRBD1 (5 bases). Trimming left V 3 bases short and J 5 bases short, with 10 bases between. The germline CDR1 and CDR2 sequences are LNHDA and SQIVND (reference sequence). This CDR3 is 13 amino acids long. The CDR3 region has the DNA TGTGCCAGTAGTATCAAGGGGAGGACTGAAGCTTTCTTT. It yields the protein CASSIKGRTEAFF.

CDR3 bases: TGTGCCAGCAGCAGCCGGTTCAGGGAGAACACTGAAGCTTTCTTT. Encoded protein: CASSSRFRENTEAFF. The chain has TRBV7-8 and TRBJ1-1; perhaps TRBD1 as D (5 bases). The V end was cut by 5 bases, the J end by 1 base, with 14 bases between. The CDR3 is 15 amino acids. Germline V gives CDR1 SGHVS, CDR2 FQNEAQ.

The chain recombines TRBV28 with TRBJ2-7; 9 nucleotides align to TRBD1. Unmatched junction bases numbered 8, after V lost 5 bases and J lost 6 bases. The CDR3 has 14 amino acids. Per germline, CDR1 MDHEN and CDR2 SYDVKM. The CDR3 coding sequence is TGTGCCAGCAGTCTATCCGGGACAGGGAGCGAGCAGTACTTC. Translated, it gives CASSLSGTGSEQYF.

The chain employs TRBV14 and TRBJ1-2; D unresolved. This CDR3 is 15 amino acids long. The germline V and J ends were trimmed by 0 bases and 2 bases, with 10 bases remaining between them. The V gene's germline CDR1 is SGHDN and CDR2 FVKESK. This CDR3 is CASSQDLNRNYGYTF. The DNA of the CDR3 is TGTGCCAGCAGCCAAGACCTAAACCGGAACTATGGCTACACCTTC.

The gene calls are TRBV9 and TRBJ2-3; 9 positions match TRBD2. Germline trimming cut 1 base from V and 1 base from J; bases unmatched to any gene: 4. The CDR3 has 16 residues. The germline V gene has CDR1 SGDLS and CDR2 YYNGEE. The CDR3 loop is CASSVPGGGGTDTQYF. Here the CDR3 DNA reads TGTGCCAGCAGCGTACCCGGCGGGGGGGGCACAGATACGCAGTATTTT.

This chain joins TRBV28 and TRBJ2-7; TRBD1 matches 12 bases. The J segment lost 5 bases and the V segment lost 8 bases, leaving 7 bases of the junction unmatched. This CDR3 has 14 amino acids. Per germline, CDR1 MDHEN and CDR2 SYDVKM. The CDR3 DNA reads as TGTGCCAGCCGACCCGGGACAGGGGGCGACGAGCAGTACTTC. This encodes CASRPGTGGDEQYF.